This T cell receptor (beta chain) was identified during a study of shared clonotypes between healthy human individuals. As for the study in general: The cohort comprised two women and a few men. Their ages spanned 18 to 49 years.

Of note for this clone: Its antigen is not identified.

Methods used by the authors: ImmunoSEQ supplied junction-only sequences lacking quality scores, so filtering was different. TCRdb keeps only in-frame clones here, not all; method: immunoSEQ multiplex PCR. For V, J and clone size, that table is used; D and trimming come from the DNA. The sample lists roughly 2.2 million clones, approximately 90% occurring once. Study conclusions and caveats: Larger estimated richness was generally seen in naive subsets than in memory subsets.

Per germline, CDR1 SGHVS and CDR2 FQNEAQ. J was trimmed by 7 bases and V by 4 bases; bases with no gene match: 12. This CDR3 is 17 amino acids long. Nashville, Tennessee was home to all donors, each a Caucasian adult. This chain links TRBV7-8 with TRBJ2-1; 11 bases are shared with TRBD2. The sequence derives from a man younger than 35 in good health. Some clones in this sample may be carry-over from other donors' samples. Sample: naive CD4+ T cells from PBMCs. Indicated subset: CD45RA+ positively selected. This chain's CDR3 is CASSSSSGRSVRNEQFF. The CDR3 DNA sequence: TGTGCCAGCAGCTCATCTAGCGGGAGGAGCGTTAGGAATGAGCAGTTCTTC.